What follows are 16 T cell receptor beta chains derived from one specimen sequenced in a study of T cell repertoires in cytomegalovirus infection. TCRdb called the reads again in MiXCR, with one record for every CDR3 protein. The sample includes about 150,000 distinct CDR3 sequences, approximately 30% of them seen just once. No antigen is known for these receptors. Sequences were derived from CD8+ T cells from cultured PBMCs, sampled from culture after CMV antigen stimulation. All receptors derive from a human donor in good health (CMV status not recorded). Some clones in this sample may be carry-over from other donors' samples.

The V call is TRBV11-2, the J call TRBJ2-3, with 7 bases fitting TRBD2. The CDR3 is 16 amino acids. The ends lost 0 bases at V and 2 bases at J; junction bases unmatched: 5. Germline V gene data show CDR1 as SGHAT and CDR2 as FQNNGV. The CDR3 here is CASSLDASGITDTQYF. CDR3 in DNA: TGTGCCAGCAGCTTAGACGCTAGCGGTATCACAGATACGCAGTATTTT.

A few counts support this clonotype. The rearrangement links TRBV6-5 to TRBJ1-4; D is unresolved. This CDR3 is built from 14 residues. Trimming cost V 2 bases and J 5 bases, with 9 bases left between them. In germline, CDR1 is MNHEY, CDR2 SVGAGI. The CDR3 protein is CASSYGEGNEKLFF. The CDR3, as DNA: TGTGCCAGCAGTTACGGCGAAGGGAATGAAAAACTGTTTTTT.

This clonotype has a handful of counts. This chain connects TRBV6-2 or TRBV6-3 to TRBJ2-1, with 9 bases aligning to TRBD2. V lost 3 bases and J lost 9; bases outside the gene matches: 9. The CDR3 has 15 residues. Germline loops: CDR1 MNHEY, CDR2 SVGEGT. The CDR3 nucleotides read TGTGCCAGCAGTTATTTCCTAGCGGGGCGACCTGAGCAGTTCTTC. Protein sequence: CASSYFLAGRPEQFF.

DNA of the CDR3: TGCGCCAGCAGCTACCCCGGACAGGGTATCACTGAAGCTTTCTTT. This encodes CASSYPGQGITEAFF. The chain joins TRBV5-1 to TRBJ1-1, with 8 nucleotides matching TRBD1. The CDR3 spans 15 residues. With 3 bases clipped from V and 4 bases from J, the junction kept 8 bases outside the gene matches. Germline values: CDR1 SGHRS, CDR2 YFSETQ.

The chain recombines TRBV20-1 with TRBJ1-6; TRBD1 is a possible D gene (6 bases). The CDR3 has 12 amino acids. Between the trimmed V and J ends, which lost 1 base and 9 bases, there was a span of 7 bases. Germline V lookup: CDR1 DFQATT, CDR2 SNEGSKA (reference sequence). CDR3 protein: CSARADSSPLHF. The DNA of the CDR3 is TGCAGTGCTAGAGCGGACAGTTCACCCCTCCACTTT.

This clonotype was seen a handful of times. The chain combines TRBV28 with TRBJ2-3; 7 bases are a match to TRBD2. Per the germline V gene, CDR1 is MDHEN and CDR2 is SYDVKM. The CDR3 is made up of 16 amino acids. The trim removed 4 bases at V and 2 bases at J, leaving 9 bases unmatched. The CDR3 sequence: CASSSPQRGLTDTQYF. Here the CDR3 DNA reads TGTGCCAGCAGTTCCCCCCAGCGGGGTCTCACAGATACGCAGTATTTT.

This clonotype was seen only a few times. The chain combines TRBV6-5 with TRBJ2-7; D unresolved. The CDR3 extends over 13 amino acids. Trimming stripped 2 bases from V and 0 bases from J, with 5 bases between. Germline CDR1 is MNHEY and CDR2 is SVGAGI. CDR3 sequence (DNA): TGTGCCAGCAGTTACCTCCCCTCCTACGAGCAGTACTTC. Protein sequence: CASSYLPSYEQYF.

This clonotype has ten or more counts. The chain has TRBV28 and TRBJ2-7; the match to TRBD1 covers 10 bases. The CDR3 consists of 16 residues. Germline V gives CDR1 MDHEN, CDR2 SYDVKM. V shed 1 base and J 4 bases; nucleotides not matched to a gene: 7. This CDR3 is CASSLSGQGVGYEQYF. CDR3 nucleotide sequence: TGTGCCAGCAGTTTATCCGGACAGGGGGTCGGTTACGAGCAGTACTTC.

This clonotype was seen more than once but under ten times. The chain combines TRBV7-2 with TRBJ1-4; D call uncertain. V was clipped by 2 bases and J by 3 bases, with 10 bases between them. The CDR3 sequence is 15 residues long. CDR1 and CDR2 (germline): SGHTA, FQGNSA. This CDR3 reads CASSLSGFANEKLFF. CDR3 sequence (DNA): TGTGCCAGCAGCTTATCGGGTTTTGCTAATGAAAAACTGTTTTTT.

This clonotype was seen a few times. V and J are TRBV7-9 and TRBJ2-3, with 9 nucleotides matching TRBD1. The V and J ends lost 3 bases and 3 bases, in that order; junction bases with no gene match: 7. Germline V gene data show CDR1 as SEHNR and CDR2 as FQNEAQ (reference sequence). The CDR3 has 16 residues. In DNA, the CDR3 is TGTGCCAGCAGCTTGGGGACAGGGAGCCTTACAGATACGCAGTATTTT. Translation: CASSLGTGSLTDTQYF.

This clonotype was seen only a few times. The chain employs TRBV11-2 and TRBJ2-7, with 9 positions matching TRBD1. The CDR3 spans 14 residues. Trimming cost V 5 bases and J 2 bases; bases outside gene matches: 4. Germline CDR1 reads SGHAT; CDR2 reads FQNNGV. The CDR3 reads CASSVGQGTYEQYF. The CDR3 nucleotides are TGTGCCAGCAGCGTGGGACAGGGTACCTACGAGCAGTACTTC.

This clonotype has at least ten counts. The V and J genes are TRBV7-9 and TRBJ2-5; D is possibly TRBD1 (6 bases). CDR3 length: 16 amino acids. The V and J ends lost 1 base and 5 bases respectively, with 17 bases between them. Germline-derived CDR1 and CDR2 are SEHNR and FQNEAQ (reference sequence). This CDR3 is CASSLEFSRGLETQYF. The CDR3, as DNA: TGTGCCAGCAGCTTAGAATTCTCTAGGGGGTTGGAGACCCAGTACTTC.

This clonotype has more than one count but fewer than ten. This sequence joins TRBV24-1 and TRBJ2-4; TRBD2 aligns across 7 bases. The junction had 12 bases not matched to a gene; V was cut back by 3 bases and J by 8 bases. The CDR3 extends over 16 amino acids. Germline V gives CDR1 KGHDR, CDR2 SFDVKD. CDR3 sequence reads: CATSDPWARGGDIQYF. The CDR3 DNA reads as TGTGCCACCAGTGATCCATGGGCGAGGGGAGGGGACATTCAGTACTTC.

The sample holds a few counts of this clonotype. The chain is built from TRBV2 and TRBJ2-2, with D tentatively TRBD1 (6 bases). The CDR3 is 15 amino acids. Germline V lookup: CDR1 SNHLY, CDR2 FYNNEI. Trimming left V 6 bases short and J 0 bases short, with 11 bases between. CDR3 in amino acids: CASRQGMANTGELFF. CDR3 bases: TGTGCCAGCAGACAGGGCATGGCGAACACCGGGGAGCTGTTTTTT.

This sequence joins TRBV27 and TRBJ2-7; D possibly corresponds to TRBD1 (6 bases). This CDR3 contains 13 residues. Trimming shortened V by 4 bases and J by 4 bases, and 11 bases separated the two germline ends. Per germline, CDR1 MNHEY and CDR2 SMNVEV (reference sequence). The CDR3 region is CASSSGQYYEQYV. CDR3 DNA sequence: TGTGCCAGCAGTTCAGGACAGTATTACGAGCAGTACGTC.

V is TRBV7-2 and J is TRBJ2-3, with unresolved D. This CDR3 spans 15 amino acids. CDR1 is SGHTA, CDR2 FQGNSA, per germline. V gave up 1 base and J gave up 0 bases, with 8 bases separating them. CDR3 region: CASSLEKDSTDTQYF. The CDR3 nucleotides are TGTGCCAGCAGCTTAGAGAAGGATAGCACAGATACGCAGTATTTT.